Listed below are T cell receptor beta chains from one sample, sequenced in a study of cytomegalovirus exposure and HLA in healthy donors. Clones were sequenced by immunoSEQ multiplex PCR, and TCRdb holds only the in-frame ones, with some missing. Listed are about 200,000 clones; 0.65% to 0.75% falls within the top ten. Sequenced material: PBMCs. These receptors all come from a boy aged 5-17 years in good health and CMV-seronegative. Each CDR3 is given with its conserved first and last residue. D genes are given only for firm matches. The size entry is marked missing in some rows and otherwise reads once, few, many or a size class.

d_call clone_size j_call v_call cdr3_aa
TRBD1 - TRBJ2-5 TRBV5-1 CASSGLGTGGQETQYF
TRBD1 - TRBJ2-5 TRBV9 CASSVGTGRETQYF
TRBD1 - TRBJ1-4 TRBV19 CASSLGTGGEKLFF
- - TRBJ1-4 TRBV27 CASSFSRPIRGKSGKWNEKLFF
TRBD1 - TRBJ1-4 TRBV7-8 CASSARDRVNEKLFF
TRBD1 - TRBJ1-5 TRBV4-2 CASSQGQSGQGMQPQHF
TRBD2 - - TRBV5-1 CASSRTSGDTYEQYF
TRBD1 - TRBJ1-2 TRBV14 CASSQDKGQRYGYTF
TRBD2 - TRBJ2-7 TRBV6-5 CASSYSSTGGSYEQYF
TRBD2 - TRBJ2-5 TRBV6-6 CASSLRGGETQYF
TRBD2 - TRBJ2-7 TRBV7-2 CASSLGRGAGGPRNEQYF
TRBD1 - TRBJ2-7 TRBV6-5 CASSSTGGSRGYEQYF
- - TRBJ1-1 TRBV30 CAWRRRGQLEAFF
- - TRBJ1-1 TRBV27 CASSLKLGVGEAFF
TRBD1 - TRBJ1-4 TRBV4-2 CASSQGQALATNEKLFF
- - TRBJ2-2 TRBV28 CASSLGGGLLTGELFF
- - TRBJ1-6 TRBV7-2 CASSLAVQGNSSPLHF
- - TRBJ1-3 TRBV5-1 CASSVGLPTGRSYTIYF
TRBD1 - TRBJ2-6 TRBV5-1 CASSERGQFSGANVLTF
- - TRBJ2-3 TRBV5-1 CASTYLTGTDTQYF
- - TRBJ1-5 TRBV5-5 CASSSGGEVYQPQHF
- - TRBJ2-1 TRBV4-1 CASSQVRNEQFF
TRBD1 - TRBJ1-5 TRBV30 CAWGRDRGGNQPQHF
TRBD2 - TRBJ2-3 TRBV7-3 CASSLRGGPEDTQYF
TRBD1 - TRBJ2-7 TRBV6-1 CASGGGQATPYEQYF
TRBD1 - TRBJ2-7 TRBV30 CAWSQSGGATYEQYF
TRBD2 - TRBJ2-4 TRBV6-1 CASSERGDHIQYF
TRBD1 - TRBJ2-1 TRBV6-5 CASSWTGGSEQFF
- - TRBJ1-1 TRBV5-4 CASSPGLPNTEAFF
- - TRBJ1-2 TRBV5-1 CASSHGTGGYTF
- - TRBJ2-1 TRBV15 CATSSHLRGSYNEQFF
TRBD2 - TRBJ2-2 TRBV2 CASRGLAGGTGELFF
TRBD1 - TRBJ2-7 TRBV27 CASSLGTGRNYEQYF
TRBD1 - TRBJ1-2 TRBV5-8 CASSSPGTGWDYGYTF
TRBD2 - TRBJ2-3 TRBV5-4 CASSSAVGLATDTQYF
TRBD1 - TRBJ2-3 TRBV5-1 CASSLASYPTGEVTDTQYF
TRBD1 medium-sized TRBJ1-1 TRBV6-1 CASSVRDSNTEAFF
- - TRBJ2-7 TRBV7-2 CASMVRSGSNYEQYF
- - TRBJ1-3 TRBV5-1 CASSLDTAYSGNTIYF
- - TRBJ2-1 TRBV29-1 CSVEDLLGTGGEQFF
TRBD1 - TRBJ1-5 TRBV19 CASSQGDQPQHF
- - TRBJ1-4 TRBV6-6 CASRDGQITNEKLFF
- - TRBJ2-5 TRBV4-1 CASSLPGETQYF
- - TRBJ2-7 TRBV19 CASSIRHFYEQYF
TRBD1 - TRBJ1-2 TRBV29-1 CSVTLPGQMNYGYTF
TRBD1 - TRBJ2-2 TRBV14 CASTRRAVDRGTNTGELFF
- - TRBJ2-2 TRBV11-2 CASSLWGANTGELFF
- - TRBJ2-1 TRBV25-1 CASSEWLGGAEADEQFF
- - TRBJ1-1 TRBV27 CASSFYSENTEAFF
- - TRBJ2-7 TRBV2 CASSEAHYSYYEQYF
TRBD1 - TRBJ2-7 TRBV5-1 CASSPGQGAREQYF
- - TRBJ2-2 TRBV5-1 CASSFTGEAGELFF
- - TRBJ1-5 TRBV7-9 CASSLVSDQPQHF